This T cell receptor beta chain appears in the sequencing data of a study of blood T cell repertoires in COVID-19. Between the trimmed V and J ends, which lost 1 base and 7 bases, there was a span of 13 bases. The V gene's germline CDR1 is LGHDT and CDR2 YNNKEL (reference sequence). CDR3 length: 15 residues. Adults between roughly 18 and 90 years of age took part from under 25 US areas. Membership in each cohort depended on participant-reported clinical history. Before being deemed recovered, Cohort 3 donors had two negative PCRs, clearance, or symptom resolution. Original processing notes: Amplification with reference gene primers provided the estimates of nucleated cell counts. TCRdb's copy holds only in-frame clones and misses some; the assay was immunoSEQ multiplex PCR. That table furnishes V, J and clone size, whereas the DNA furnished D and trimming. This table has around 190,000 clones, approximately 84% appearing once.

The sequence was obtained from a woman between 25 and 40 years old who had recovered from COVID-19. Sequenced sample: PBMCs or T cells enriched from blood (not recorded which). The chain employs TRBV3-1 (or the pseudogene TRBV3-2) and TRBJ2-2; no reliable D call. CDR3 in amino acids: CASSQGAGGLGELFF. The CDR3 DNA reads as TGTGCCAGCAGCCAAGGAGCCGGTGGTCTCGGGGAGCTGTTTTTT.